This entry lists 31 T cell receptor beta chains sequenced from one sample in a study of beta chain features in type 1 diabetes. Broader study findings: Shortening of TCRB CDR3s, moderate but significant, appeared in all four CD4+ subsets of Type 1 diabetes patients.

Antigen specificity for these receptors is unknown. The investigators reverse transcribed all of the isolated RNA, so they sequenced expressed TCRB transcripts. Assay used: immunoSEQ multiplex PCR; TCRdb lists only in-frame clones, some missing. Here the sample spans hundreds of thousands of clones, about 14% being singletons. The sequenced sample was naive CD4+ T cells from blood. The receptors stem from a man in his late teens or twenties with type 1 diabetes.

This clone was counted between two and nine times. The V gene is TRBV30, the J gene TRBJ2-5; the D gene is possibly TRBD2 (5 bases). V lost 7 bases to trimming and J lost 5 bases, with 17 bases between them. This CDR3 comprises 13 residues. The germline V gene encodes CDR1 GTSNPN and CDR2 SVGIG (reference sequence). This CDR3 is CASTRALGETQYF. The CDR3 DNA is TGTGCCTCCACGCGGGCCCTAGGGGAGACCCAGTACTTC. The whole variable domain, filled in from reference TRBV30 and TRBJ2-5, reads SQTIHQWPATLVQPVGSPLSLECTVEGTSNPNLYWYRQAAGRGLQLLFYSVGIGQISSEVPQNLSASRPQDRQFILSSKKLLLSDSGFYLCASTRALGETQYFGPGTRLLVL.

The chain has TRBV2 and TRBJ2-7; D not certain. CDR3 length equals 13 residues. Trimming took 4 bases from V and 7 from J, leaving 14 bases between them. The germline V gene encodes CDR1 SNHLY and CDR2 FYNNEI. CDR3 in DNA: TGTGCCAGCAGTGGGGCGGTCCGTCGAGAGCAGTACTTC. It yields the protein CASSGAVRREQYF. Drawing the rest from reference TRBV2 and TRBJ2-7, the complete variable domain is EPEVTQTPSHQVTQMGQEVILRCVPISNHLYFYWYRQILGQKVEFLVSFYNNEISEKSEIFDDQFSVERPDGSNFTLKIRSTKLEDSAMYFCASSGAVRREQYFGPGTRLTVT.

The chain links TRBV5-6 to TRBJ2-7; 7 positions agree with TRBD1. Losses at the gene ends were 3 bases for V and 4 bases for J; bases not matched to a gene: 10. Germline V lookup: CDR1 SGHDT, CDR2 YYEEEE. This CDR3 is 15 amino acids long. The CDR3 DNA is TGTGCCAGCAGCTCCGACAGGGAACTTTTGTACGAGCAGTACTTC. Translated, it gives CASSSDRELLYEQYF.

The chain combines TRBV25-1 with TRBJ1-6; D is ambiguous. Looked up from germline, CDR1 is MGHDK and CDR2 is SYGVNS. Trimming stripped 3 bases from V and 0 bases from J, with 9 bases between. The CDR3 is 16 amino acids. This CDR3 is CASSDYMSSYNSPLHF. The CDR3, as DNA: TGTGCCAGCAGTGATTATATGAGCTCCTATAATTCACCCCTCCACTTT.

This clone was seen a handful of times. V is TRBV6-1 and J is TRBJ2-5; weak D call: TRBD2 (6 bases). The length of the CDR3 is 15 residues. Germline values: CDR1 MNHNS, CDR2 SASEGT. The V and J ends lost 3 bases and 2 bases respectively, with 13 bases between them. The CDR3 here is CASSDRGLSQETQYF. In DNA form, the CDR3 reads TGTGCCAGCAGTGATCGGGGGTTGTCACAAGAGACCCAGTACTTC.

The sample holds a few counts of this clone. The chain uses TRBV30 and TRBJ1-1; D might be TRBD1 (6 bases). This CDR3 has 15 amino acids. CDR1 GTSNPN and CDR2 SVGIG come from the germline V gene (reference sequence). Trimming left V 7 bases short and J 4 bases short, with 22 bases between. Here the CDR3 DNA reads TGTGCCTCTTCCCCCCTCGGGGGAGGGGGCACTGAAGCTTTCTTT. Translating gives CASSPLGGGGTEAFF.

This clone was counted only a few times. Other DNA sequences from this sample encode an identical CDR3 as well. This chain connects TRBV7-9 to TRBJ1-5; 9 bases agree with TRBD1. There are 15 residues in the CDR3. The ends lost 6 bases at V and 4 bases at J; junction bases unmatched: 7. Germline CDR1 reads SEHNR; CDR2 reads FQNEAQ (reference sequence). This CDR3 is CASSSGQGVNQPQHF. CDR3 coding DNA: TGTGCCAGCAGTTCGGGACAGGGAGTTAATCAGCCCCAGCATTTT.

The chain is built from TRBV2 and TRBJ2-7, with D perhaps matching TRBD1 or TRBD2 (6 bases each). Germline lookup yields CDR1 SNHLY and CDR2 FYNNEI. Trimming took 6 bases from V and 0 from J, leaving 12 bases between them. This CDR3 is 14 amino acids long. The CDR3 DNA reads TGTGCCAGCAGAGGGGGGTTCCGCTCCTACGAGCAGTACTTC. Translated: CASRGGFRSYEQYF.

This clone turned up a few times. Other nucleotide sequences in the sample specify the same CDR3. V is TRBV5-6 and J is TRBJ2-6; D is ambiguous. The CDR3 is 14 residues long. Germline V gene lookup returns CDR1 SGHDT and CDR2 YYEEEE. V was trimmed by 0 bases and J by 1 base, leaving 2 bases between them. The CDR3 is CASSLVSGANVLTF. The CDR3, as DNA: TGTGCCAGCAGCTTGGTTTCTGGGGCCAACGTCCTGACTTTC.

The gene calls are TRBV7-9 and TRBJ2-2, with D perhaps matching TRBD1 or TRBD2 (5 bases each). Trimming cost V 5 bases and J 4 bases, with 8 bases left between them. CDR3 length: 13 residues. Per germline, CDR1 SEHNR and CDR2 FQNEAQ (reference sequence). The CDR3 sequence: CASSRDVTGELFF. The CDR3 DNA is TGTGCCAGCAGCCGGGACGTCACCGGGGAGCTGTTTTTT.

The chain recombines TRBV28 with TRBJ2-5; D call uncertain. Germline V CDR1 and CDR2: MDHEN, SYDVKM. V dropped 5 bases and J dropped 4 bases, with 20 bases sitting between them. This CDR3 region has 16 residues. The CDR3 DNA follows: TGTGCCAGCAGTACCCCCATGGACCGAATCCGAGAGACCCAGTACTTC. The encoded protein is CASSTPMDRIRETQYF.

This chain uses TRBV28 with TRBJ2-3, with 8 bases lining up with TRBD2. Germline values: CDR1 MDHEN, CDR2 SYDVKM. The CDR3 has 16 residues. With 5 bases clipped from V and 3 bases from J, the junction kept 10 bases outside the gene matches. This CDR3 is CASSPPGGRLTDTQYF. Here the CDR3 DNA reads TGTGCCAGCAGTCCCCCGGGGGGGCGCTTGACAGATACGCAGTATTTT.

The chain combines TRBV30 with TRBJ1-1; perhaps TRBD1 as D (6 bases). This CDR3 has 11 residues. CDR1 is GTSNPN and CDR2 is SVGIG in the germline V gene (reference sequence). V was shortened by 5 bases and J by 5 bases, with 9 bases between the two germline ends. Written as DNA, the CDR3 is TGTGCCTGGGGGGGCTTGACTGAAGCTTTCTTT. Protein product: CAWGGLTEAFF.

Only a few counts were recorded for this clone. The chain combines TRBV6-6 with TRBJ2-7; TRBD1 matches at 8 bases. The V and J ends lost 7 bases and 6 bases, in that order; junction bases with no gene match: 11. The germline V gene has CDR1 MNHNY and CDR2 SVGAGI (reference sequence). This CDR3 region has 14 residues. The CDR3 spells CASKDRGEIPEQYF. The CDR3 bases are TGTGCCAGCAAAGACAGGGGCGAGATTCCCGAGCAGTACTTC.

V and J are TRBV11-2 and TRBJ1-2; D unclear. Germline V gives CDR1 SGHAT, CDR2 FQNNGV. The CDR3 runs to 13 residues. Trimming removed 6 bases at V and 6 bases at J, with 14 bases between. CDR3 amino acids: CASRPPSGDGYTF. CDR3 DNA: TGTGCCAGCAGGCCTCCATCCGGGGATGGCTACACCTTC.

The rearrangement links TRBV9 to TRBJ1-2; D is unclear. V was trimmed by 3 bases and J by 6 bases, leaving 18 bases between them. This CDR3 has 15 amino acids. Germline V gene sequence: CDR1 SGDLS, CDR2 YYNGEE. DNA for the CDR3: TGTGCCAGCAGCGCCGGACCGCCGGTTCCGGATGGCTACACCTTC. Encoded protein: CASSAGPPVPDGYTF.

Here the CDR3 DNA reads TGCAGCGTGTCTTGGGACAGACATGGCTACACCTTC. Its translation: CSVSWDRHGYTF. The V gene is TRBV29-1, the J gene TRBJ1-2, with TRBD1 matching 7 bases. Trimming removed 6 bases from V and 6 bases from J; junction bases left unmatched: 7. From germline, CDR1 is SQVTM and CDR2 ANQGSEA. The CDR3 sequence is 12 residues long.

Only a few counts were recorded for this clone. The V and J genes are TRBV2 and TRBJ2-7; no definite D call. CDR3 length: 12 residues. Germline V gives CDR1 SNHLY, CDR2 FYNNEI. The V gene lost 2 bases and the J gene lost 2 bases, with 4 bases spanning the gap. The CDR3 spells CASSEQTYEQYF. The DNA for the CDR3 is TGTGCCAGCAGTGAACAGACCTACGAGCAGTACTTC. The whole variable domain, filled in from reference TRBV2 and TRBJ2-7, reads EPEVTQTPSHQVTQMGQEVILRCVPISNHLYFYWYRQILGQKVEFLVSFYNNEISEKSEIFDDQFSVERPDGSNFTLKIRSTKLEDSAMYFCASSEQTYEQYFGPGTRLTVT.

The rearrangement uses TRBV19 and TRBJ2-5, with TRBD1 matching over 8 bases. Germline CDR1 reads LNHDA; CDR2 reads SQIVND (reference sequence). The CDR3 length is 15 residues. J lost 2 bases, V lost 4 bases, and 6 bases had no gene match. Here the CDR3 DNA reads TGTGCCAGTAGTACCGGACAGGGTCGGCAAGAGACCCAGTACTTC. It translates to CASSTGQGRQETQYF.

The sample holds a few counts of this clone. The V call is TRBV30, the J call TRBJ2-7; 9 bases fit TRBD1. CDR1 is GTSNPN and CDR2 is SVGIG in the germline V gene (reference sequence). Unmatched junction bases numbered 5, after V lost 4 bases and J lost 1 base. This CDR3 comprises 14 residues. The chain's CDR3 is CAWIRTGASYEQYF. In DNA, the CDR3 is TGTGCCTGGATTCGGACAGGGGCTTCCTACGAGCAGTACTTC. Variable domain in full (rest from reference TRBV30 and TRBJ2-7): SQTIHQWPATLVQPVGSPLSLECTVEGTSNPNLYWYRQAAGRGLQLLFYSVGIGQISSEVPQNLSASRPQDRQFILSSKKLLLSDSGFYLCAWIRTGASYEQYFGPGTRLTVT.

The rearrangement uses TRBV11-2 and TRBJ2-3; 8 positions agree with TRBD2. Germline loops: CDR1 SGHAT, CDR2 FQNNGV. The CDR3 sequence is 15 residues long. V shed 5 bases, J shed 0 bases, and the junction held 4 bases outside the gene matches. CDR3 amino acids: CASSLSGVSTDTQYF. The CDR3 bases are TGTGCCAGCAGCCTTAGCGGGGTGAGCACAGATACGCAGTATTTT.

This clone came up a few times. This chain joins TRBV5-1 and TRBJ2-7; the D call may be TRBD1 or TRBD2 (5 bases each). This CDR3 is 13 amino acids long. CDR1 is SGHRS and CDR2 is YFSETQ in the germline V gene. Trimming cost V 3 bases and J 7 bases, with 14 bases left between them. The CDR3 region is CASSYGAADEQYF. CDR3 nucleotides: TGCGCCAGCAGCTACGGGGCGGCGGATGAGCAGTACTTC.

The chain combines TRBV5-1 with TRBJ2-4; D is unresolved. CDR3 length: 14 amino acids. Trimming pared 0 bases from V and 5 bases from J, leaving 9 bases between. The germline gives CDR1 SGHRS, CDR2 YFSETQ. The CDR3 DNA reads as TGCGCCAGCAGCTTGGAGAGTCCGGAAAACATTCAGTACTTC. Protein sequence: CASSLESPENIQYF. The variable domain in full, with the rest retrieved from reference TRBV5-1 and TRBJ2-4, is KAGVTQTPRYLIKTRGQQVTLSCSPISGHRSVSWYQQTPGQGLQFLFEYFSETQRNKGNFPGRFSGRQFSNSRSEMNVSTLELGDSALYLCASSLESPENIQYFGAGTRLSVL.

The chain carries TRBV6-5 and TRBJ1-1, with 7 bases fitting TRBD1. This CDR3 is built from 15 residues. CDR1 MNHEY and CDR2 SVGAGI come from the germline V gene. With 0 bases clipped from V and 4 bases from J, the junction kept 5 bases outside the gene matches. The CDR3 bases are TGTGCCAGCAGTTACTCGAACAGGGGAGGCACTGAAGCTTTCTTT. Amino acid sequence: CASSYSNRGGTEAFF.

This clone was seen more than once but under ten times. Other DNA sequences from this sample encode an identical CDR3 as well. J is TRBJ1-1 and V is TRBV18, with D maybe TRBD1 (5 bases). V was clipped by 2 bases and J by 4 bases, with 8 bases between them. Germline CDR1 and CDR2: KGHSH and LQKENI. This CDR3 is built from 13 residues. CDR3 nucleotides: TGTGCCAGCTCACCAACAGGCAGCACTGAAGCTTTCTTT. Translated: CASSPTGSTEAFF. Supplemented by reference TRBV18 and TRBJ1-1, the full variable domain reads NAGVMQNPRHLVRRRGQEARLRCSPMKGHSHVYWYRQLPEEGLKFMVYLQKENIIDESGMPKERFSAEFPKEGPSILRIQQVVRGDSAAYFCASSPTGSTEAFFGQGTRLTVV.

This clone occurred a few times. This sequence joins TRBV5-6 and TRBJ2-3; D is unresolved. Trimming removed 10 bases at V and 3 bases at J, with 15 bases between. Germline CDR1 is SGHDT and CDR2 is YYEEEE. The CDR3 extends over 13 amino acids. The CDR3 region has the DNA TGTGCCTGGGGTGGGTTGGGGACAGATACGCAGTATTTT. Its protein is CAWGGLGTDTQYF.

As for this clone: Other DNA sequences in this specimen translate into the identical CDR3. V gene TRBV19 combines with J gene TRBJ1-1; maybe TRBD1 (5 bases). The germline V and J ends were trimmed by 5 bases and 5 bases, with 6 bases remaining between them. This CDR3 spans 11 amino acids. In germline, CDR1 is LNHDA, CDR2 SQIVND (reference sequence). The CDR3: CASSRGTEAFF. The CDR3 region has the DNA TGTGCCAGTAGTCGGGGGACTGAAGCTTTCTTT.

V is TRBV6-5 and J is TRBJ2-3; possible D gene TRBD2, 7 bases. Germline assignment: CDR1 MNHEY and CDR2 SVGAGI. CDR3 length equals 16 residues. V was pared by 0 bases and J by 3 bases, with 13 bases between. CDR3 in DNA: TGTGCCAGCAGTTACTCGAGGGGGGGCTCTACAGATACGCAGTATTTT. Its protein is CASSYSRGGSTDTQYF.

This clone came up a few times. The sample carries other DNA sequences with the same CDR3. The gene calls are TRBV5-6 and TRBJ1-5; D possibly corresponds to TRBD1 (5 bases). Looked up from germline, CDR1 is SGHDT and CDR2 is YYEEEE. Trimming cost V 0 bases and J 3 bases, with 7 bases left between them. This CDR3 contains 14 residues. Written as DNA, the CDR3 is TGTGCCAGCAGCTTGGGACAGCTCAATCAGCCCCAGCATTTT. It specifies CASSLGQLNQPQHF.

A few counts support this clone. V usage is TRBV4-1 and J usage is TRBJ2-7; D is unclear. Germline CDR1 MGHRA, CDR2 YSYEKL. Trimming took 5 bases from V and 0 from J, leaving 14 bases between them. There are 15 residues in the CDR3. As DNA, the CDR3 is TGCGCCAGCAGCGCCCCTTTGACAAGCTCCTACGAGCAGTACTTC. Translated, it gives CASSAPLTSSYEQYF.

CDR3 sequence reads: CASSQVTQGQANEKLFF. The CDR3 DNA follows: TGCGCCAGCAGCCAAGTTACTCAGGGACAGGCGAATGAAAAACTGTTTTTT. The J gene is TRBJ1-4, the V gene TRBV4-1; 8 nucleotides align to TRBD1. CDR3 size: 17 residues. Germline trimming cut 1 base from V and 5 bases from J; bases unmatched to any gene: 9. Germline values: CDR1 MGHRA, CDR2 YSYEKL.